This TCR beta chain was retrieved from a study of blood T cell repertoires in COVID-19. Study information: Sources were T cells, B-cell-depleted T cells, or PBMCs; the material itself was cDNA or gDNA.

As handled by the study authors: Reference gene primer amplification gave nucleated cell count estimates. Only in-frame clones appear in the TCRdb table, and some are missing; sequencing was by immunoSEQ multiplex PCR. V and J calls and clone size are as listed in that table; D and trimming were resolved from the DNA. The sample yields roughly 35,000 clones, roughly 80% seen once. CDR3 length: 20 residues. V was cut by 0 bases and J by 1 base, with 22 bases left in between. Germline V gene sequence: CDR1 WSHSY, CDR2 SAAADI. This clonotype was obtained from a man aged 65 to 85 with acute or convalescent COVID-19. The chain recombines TRBV10-2 with TRBJ1-3, with D perhaps matching TRBD1 (6 bases). The specimen sequenced was peripheral blood. CDR3: CASSESNWGGRRSSGNTIYF. The CDR3 DNA reads as TGCGCCAGCAGTGAGTCGAACTGGGGGGGCCGGCGAAGTTCTGGAAACACCATATATTTT.